This TCR beta chain emerged from a study of blood T cell repertoires in COVID-19. As processed by the authors: Scientists estimated how many nucleated cells there were by amplifying reference gene primers. Profiled with immunoSEQ multiplex PCR; TCRdb holds only in-frame clones, not every one. V, J and clone size were drawn from that table, and D and trimming were deduced from the DNA. This table holds about 280,000 clones, 80% to 90% found once. The CDR3 contains 15 residues. V lost 6 bases and J lost 1; bases outside the gene matches: 7. The V gene's germline CDR1 is ENHRY and CDR2 SYGVKD. The TCR was taken from a woman in her 70s with acute or convalescent COVID-19. Sequencing was done on a sample of peripheral blood. This chain uses TRBV10-3 with TRBJ2-7; 9 bases map to TRBD1. The CDR3 loop reads CAIRPDRGSSYEQYF. In DNA, the CDR3 is TGTGCCATCAGACCGGACAGGGGAAGTTCCTACGAGCAGTACTTC.